Each of the 9 T cell receptor beta chains below was sequenced from the same sample in a study of CD8 T cells in ankylosing spondylitis. TCRdb independently ran MiXCR on the 5' RACE reads; one entry per CDR3 protein. The sample has about 96,000 distinct CDR3 sequences; 25% to 35% are singletons. The sequenced sample was blood, either unsorted or a sorted T cell fraction (not recorded which). The receptors were gathered from a male donor with ankylosing spondylitis or in good health (not recorded which).

The DNA of the CDR3 is TGTGCCAGCAGCTTCAGCGTCAATGAGCAGTTCTTC. It translates to CASSFSVNEQFF. The gene calls are TRBV5-5 and TRBJ2-1; D is unclear. The CDR3 is 12 amino acids. The V gene lost 2 bases and the J gene lost 6 bases, with 6 bases spanning the gap. Per germline, CDR1 SGHKS and CDR2 YYEKEE (reference sequence).

J is TRBJ1-2 and V is TRBV20-1; D possibly corresponds to TRBD1 (6 bases). Trimming cost V 3 bases and J 8 bases, with 10 bases left between them. This CDR3 has 11 amino acids. CDR1 is DFQATT, CDR2 SNEGSKA, per germline (reference sequence). CDR3 sequence: CSASPGEGYTF. The CDR3 region has the DNA TGCAGTGCTAGCCCAGGGGAAGGCTACACCTTC.

The genes are TRBV12-3 or TRBV12-4 and TRBJ1-4; D is unclear. The CDR3 totals 13 residues. With 2 bases removed from V and 8 bases from J, the gap between germline ends came to 9 bases. Here the CDR3 reads CASSLLEKEKLFF. CDR3 in DNA: TGTGCCAGCAGTTTACTAGAGAAGGAAAAACTGTTTTTT.

The chain recombines TRBV5-1 with TRBJ1-2; no clear D. Trimming took off 3 bases at V and 5 bases at J, with 17 bases between the two ends. CDR1 and CDR2 from the germline V gene are SGHRS and YFSETQ. The CDR3 runs to 15 residues. The CDR3 spells CASSSSPQVGYGYTF. For the CDR3, the DNA is TGCGCCAGCAGCTCTTCTCCTCAGGTTGGATATGGCTACACCTTC.

This clonotype came up a few times. The chain links TRBV7-6 to TRBJ2-5, with unresolved D. The V gene lost 1 base and the J gene lost 4 bases, with 16 bases spanning the gap. Per the germline V gene, CDR1 is SGHVS and CDR2 is FNYEAQ. This CDR3 is built from 16 residues. CDR3 sequence reads: CASSLVGSQSGETQYF. The DNA of the CDR3 is TGTGCCAGCAGCTTAGTAGGTAGTCAGTCGGGAGAGACCCAGTACTTC.

Many counts were recorded for this clonotype. The chain combines TRBV6-5 with TRBJ2-7; 10 nucleotides line up with TRBD2. Germline lookup yields CDR1 MNHEY and CDR2 SVGAGI. The CDR3 sequence is 17 residues long. The ends lost 0 bases at V and 4 bases at J; junction bases unmatched: 9. CDR3 sequence: CASSYSGLAGALYEQYF. CDR3 bases: TGTGCCAGCAGTTACTCGGGCCTAGCGGGAGCCTTATACGAGCAGTACTTC.

The chain carries TRBV10-3 and TRBJ1-4; the D is unclear. The CDR3 extends over 16 amino acids. The germline V gene encodes CDR1 ENHRY and CDR2 SYGVKD. V was trimmed by 3 bases and J by 1 base, leaving 12 bases between them. The CDR3 DNA is TGTGCCATCAGTGAACCCGACGCCCAAACTAATGAAAAACTGTTTTTT. Protein: CAISEPDAQTNEKLFF.

CDR3 amino acids: CSVPGEQYV. The CDR3 bases are TGCAGCGTTCCGGGGGAGCAGTACGTC. The chain is built from TRBV29-1 and TRBJ2-7; weak D call: TRBD2 (5 bases). Trimming shortened V by 5 bases and J by 7 bases, and 6 bases separated the two germline ends. The CDR3 runs to 9 residues. CDR1 is SQVTM and CDR2 is ANQGSEA in the germline V gene.

The J gene is TRBJ2-1, the V gene TRBV20-1, with D perhaps TRBD2 (6 bases). The CDR3 has 16 amino acids. Between the trimmed V and J ends, which lost 0 bases and 4 bases, there was a span of 16 bases. In germline, CDR1 is DFQATT, CDR2 SNEGSKA (reference sequence). CDR3 DNA sequence: TGCAGTGCTAGAGATTTTGGGCGGGAAGGGTACAATGAGCAGTTCTTC. Residues: CSARDFGREGYNEQFF.